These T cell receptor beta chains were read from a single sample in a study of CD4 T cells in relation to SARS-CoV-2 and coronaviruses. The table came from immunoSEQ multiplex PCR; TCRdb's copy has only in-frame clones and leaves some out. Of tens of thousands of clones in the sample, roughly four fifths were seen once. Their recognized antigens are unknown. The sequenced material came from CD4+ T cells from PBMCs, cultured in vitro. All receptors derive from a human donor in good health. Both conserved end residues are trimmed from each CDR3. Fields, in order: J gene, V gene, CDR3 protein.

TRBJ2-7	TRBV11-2	ASSVETSGEQY
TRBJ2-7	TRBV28	ASTLVRGMRYEQY
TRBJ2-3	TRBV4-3	ASSLSGSANTDTQY
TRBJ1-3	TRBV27	ASSALGRGNTIY
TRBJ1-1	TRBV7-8	ASSLTLSNTEAF
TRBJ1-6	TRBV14	ASSPGGYNSPLH
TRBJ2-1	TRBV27	ASSQTSGALNEQF
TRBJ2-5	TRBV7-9	ASSLGRTTGEQETQY
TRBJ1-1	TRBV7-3	ASARDSDTEAF
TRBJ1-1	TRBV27	ASSLRARPNTEAF
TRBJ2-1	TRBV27	ASSLQIHPGGSYNEQF
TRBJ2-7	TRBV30	AWSLGTVTYEQY
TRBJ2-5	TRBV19	ASSLSGRKETQY
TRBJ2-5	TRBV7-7	ASSPLMGDAQETQY
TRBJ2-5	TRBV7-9	ASRGREAGQETQY